One sample yielded the 5 T cell receptor beta chains listed below, sequenced in a study of blood T cells in healthy people across ages. A sample-barcoded 5' primer and a J-beta primer mix were used in a second PCR of roughly 7 to 11 cycles. TCRdb independently ran MiXCR on the 5' RACE reads; one entry per CDR3 protein. The table lists 540,000 or so distinct CDR3 sequences, about 26% of them singletons. Sequencing was performed on blood. The receptors shown here come from a woman between 65 and 79 years old in good health.

The chain has TRBV9 and TRBJ1-3; unclear D gene. This CDR3 has 14 amino acids. Trimming removed 4 bases at V and 0 bases at J, with 8 bases between. Germline CDR1 and CDR2: SGDLS and YYNGEE. Written as DNA, the CDR3 is TGTGCCAGCAGCCTCCAAAGCTCTGGAAACACCATATATTTT. Translated, it gives CASSLQSSGNTIYF.

This clonotype was found a few times. A single base separates this from a much larger clone, so it may be a read error. This rearrangement joins TRBV6-2 or TRBV6-3 to TRBJ2-3; D is uncertain. This CDR3 contains 13 residues. Germline V gene lookup returns CDR1 MNHEY and CDR2 SVGEGT. V was clipped by 4 bases and J by 5 bases, with 10 bases between them. Written as DNA, the CDR3 is TGTGCCAGCAGTTCAGGCCGAGGAGATACGCAGTATTTT. Translated, it gives CASSSGRGDTQYF.

The chain carries TRBV6-5 and TRBJ1-5, with D possibly TRBD1 on 5 matching bases. V lost 6 bases, J lost 5 bases, and 14 bases lay in between. The length of the CDR3 is 14 residues. Germline CDR1 is MNHEY and CDR2 is SVGAGI. Here the CDR3 reads CASRPTGPYQPQHF. DNA for the CDR3: TGTGCCAGCAGACCTACAGGTCCCTATCAGCCCCAGCATTTT.

This clonotype was observed a handful of times. The rearrangement links TRBV9 to TRBJ1-1; D is unclear. The germline CDR1 and CDR2 sequences are SGDLS and YYNGEE. V was clipped by 0 bases and J by 1 base, with 10 bases between them. The CDR3 length is 15 residues. The chain's CDR3 is CASSVDMQANTEAFF. CDR3 nucleotides: TGTGCCAGCAGCGTAGATATGCAGGCGAACACTGAAGCTTTCTTT.

This chain joins TRBV4-2 and TRBJ2-1; 8 bases agree with TRBD2. V was pared by 0 bases and J by 0 bases, with 4 bases of the junction left unmatched. The CDR3 is made up of 17 amino acids. From germline, CDR1 is LGHNA and CDR2 YNFKEQ. The DNA of the CDR3 is TGTGCCAGCAGCCAAGAAGCGGGGGTTAGCTCCTACAATGAGCAGTTCTTC. Translating gives CASSQEAGVSSYNEQFF.